What follows describes a single T cell receptor beta chain. Its antigen is unidentified. Clones were sequenced by immunoSEQ multiplex PCR, and TCRdb holds only the in-frame ones, with some missing. Of approximately 58,000 clones in the sample, more than 70% were seen once. This record belongs to a study of lymphopenia after photon versus proton radiotherapy. The study, taken as a whole, reports: Proton therapy kept repertoires fairly stable, unlike photons, which gained effector/memory cells.

The sequence was collected from a man between 45 and 60 years old with gastric cancer. This specimen was peripheral blood, taken from a patient treated with photon-based radiotherapy.

CDR3 sequence (DNA): TGTGCCAGCAGTCAAAGCTCCTATAATTCACCCCTCCACTTT. This encodes CASSQSSYNSPLHF. The V and J genes are TRBV28 and TRBJ1-6; D unclear. CDR1 and CDR2 from the germline V gene are MDHEN and SYDVKM. V was shortened by 5 bases and J by 0 bases, with 5 bases between the two germline ends. The CDR3 length is 14 residues.